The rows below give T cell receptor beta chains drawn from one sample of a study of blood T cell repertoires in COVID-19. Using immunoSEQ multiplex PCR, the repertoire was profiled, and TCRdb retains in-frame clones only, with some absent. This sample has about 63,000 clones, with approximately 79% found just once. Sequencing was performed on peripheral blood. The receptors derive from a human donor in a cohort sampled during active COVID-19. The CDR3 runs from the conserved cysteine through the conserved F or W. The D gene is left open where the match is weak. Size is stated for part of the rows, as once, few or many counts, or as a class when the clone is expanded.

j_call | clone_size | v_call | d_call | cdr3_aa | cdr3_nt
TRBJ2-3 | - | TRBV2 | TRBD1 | CASSEGTGYPDTQYF | TGTGCCAGCAGTGAGGGGACAGGGTACCCAGATACGCAGTATTTT
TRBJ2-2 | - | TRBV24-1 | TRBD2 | CATSRGLAGFTGELFF | TGTGCCACCAGTCGCGGACTAGCGGGATTCACCGGGGAGCTGTTTTTT
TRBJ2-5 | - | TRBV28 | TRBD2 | CASSLASGYQETQYF | TGTGCCAGCAGTTTGGCTAGCGGGTACCAAGAGACCCAGTACTTC
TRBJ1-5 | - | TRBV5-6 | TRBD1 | CASSLAGGPRQPQHF | TGTGCCAGCAGCTTGGCAGGGGGCCCTAGACAGCCCCAGCATTTT
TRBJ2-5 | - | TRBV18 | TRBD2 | CASSTQLAGSQETQYF | TGTGCCAGCTCAACCCAACTAGCGGGGTCCCAAGAGACCCAGTACTTC
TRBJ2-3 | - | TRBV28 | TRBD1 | CASSLYQGAHDTQYF | TGTGCCAGCAGTTTATACCAGGGGGCGCATGATACGCAGTATTTT
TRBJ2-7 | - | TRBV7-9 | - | CATTGGRGYEQYF | TGTGCCACCACTGGAGGGCGAGGCTACGAGCAGTACTTC
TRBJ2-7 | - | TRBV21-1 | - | CASSKRCGRLRPYEQYF | TGTGCCAGCAGCAAACGCTGTGGCCGACTAAGACCCTACGAGCAGTACTTC
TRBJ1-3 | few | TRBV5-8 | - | CASSLVGGDSGNTIYF | TGTGCCAGCAGCTTGGTCGGAGGAGACTCTGGAAACACCATATATTTT
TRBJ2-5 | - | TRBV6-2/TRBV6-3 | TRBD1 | CASSQDRVSTETQYF | TGTGCCAGCAGCCAAGACAGGGTTTCGACAGAGACCCAGTACTTC
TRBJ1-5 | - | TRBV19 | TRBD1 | CASSIDWDRQPQHF | TGTGCCAGTAGTATAGATTGGGACAGACAGCCCCAGCATTTT
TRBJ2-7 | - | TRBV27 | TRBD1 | CASRPQGLWEQYF | TGTGCCAGCAGACCACAGGGGTTGTGGGAGCAGTACTTC
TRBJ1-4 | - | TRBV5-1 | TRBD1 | CASSHGQAATNEKLFF | TGCGCCAGCAGCCACGGACAGGCGGCAACTAATGAAAAACTGTTTTTT
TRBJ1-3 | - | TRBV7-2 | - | CASSLWGAGNTIYF | TGTGCCAGCAGCTTATGGGGGGCTGGAAACACCATATATTTT
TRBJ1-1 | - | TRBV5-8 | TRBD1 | CASSEWTGGDTEAFF | TGTGCCAGCAGCGAGTGGACAGGGGGGGATACTGAAGCTTTCTTT
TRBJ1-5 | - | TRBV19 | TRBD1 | CASSIVPDRVNQPQHF | TGTGCCAGTAGTATAGTTCCGGACAGGGTAAATCAGCCCCAGCATTTT
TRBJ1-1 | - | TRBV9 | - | CASSPQGWITEAFF | TGTGCCAGCAGTCCTCAGGGGTGGATCACTGAAGCTTTCTTT
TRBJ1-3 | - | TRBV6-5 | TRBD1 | CASTRQGGGNTIYF | TGTGCCAGCACCAGACAGGGAGGTGGAAACACCATATATTTT
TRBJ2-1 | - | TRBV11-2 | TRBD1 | CASSSTGDEQFF | TGTGCCAGCAGCTCAACAGGGGATGAGCAGTTCTTC
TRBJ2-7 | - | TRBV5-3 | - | CARSYTYEQYF | TGTGCCAGAAGCTACACCTACGAGCAGTACTTC
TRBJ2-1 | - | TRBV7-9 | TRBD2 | CAEGLAGDEQFF | TGTGCCGAAGGTCTAGCGGGAGACGAGCAGTTCTTC
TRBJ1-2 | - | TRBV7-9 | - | CASSLTTGSLSYTF | TGTGCCAGCAGCTTGACCACAGGGAGCCTTAGCTACACCTTC
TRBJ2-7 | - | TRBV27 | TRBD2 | CASSLTSGYEQYF | TGTGCCAGCAGTTTGACTAGCGGGTACGAGCAGTACTTC
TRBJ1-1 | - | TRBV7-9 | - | CASSLYSQNTEAFF | TGTGCCAGCAGCTTATACAGCCAGAACACTGAAGCTTTCTTT
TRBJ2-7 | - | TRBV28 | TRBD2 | CASSLGTSGPYEQYF | TGTGCCAGCAGTTTGGGGACTAGCGGTCCCTACGAGCAGTACTTC
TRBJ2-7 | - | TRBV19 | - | CASKPAVSSYEQYF | TGTGCCAGTAAACCGGCGGTATCCTCCTACGAGCAGTACTTC
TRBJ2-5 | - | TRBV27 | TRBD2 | CASSGTLGLAGGETQYF | TGTGCCAGCAGCGGAACCCTGGGACTAGCGGGAGGAGAGACCCAGTACTTC
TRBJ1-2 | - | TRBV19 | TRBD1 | CASSIIPGQGDGYTF | TGTGCCAGTAGTATTATCCCGGGACAGGGGGATGGCTACACCTTC
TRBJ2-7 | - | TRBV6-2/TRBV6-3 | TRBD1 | CASSYGTGAWGPDEQYF | TGTGCCAGCAGTTACGGGACAGGGGCTTGGGGACCGGACGAGCAGTACTTC
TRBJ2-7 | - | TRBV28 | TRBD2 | CASSLLTSGRHEQYF | TGTGCCAGCAGTTTATTAACTAGCGGGAGACACGAGCAGTACTTC
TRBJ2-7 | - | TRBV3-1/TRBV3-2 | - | CASSQEDIIPIRVSNYEQYF | TGTGCCAGCAGCCAAGAGGACATTATCCCAATAAGGGTTAGCAACTACGAGCAGTACTTC
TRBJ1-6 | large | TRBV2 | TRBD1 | CASRRDSYNSPLHF | TGTGCCAGCCGACGGGACAGCTATAATTCACCCCTCCACTTT
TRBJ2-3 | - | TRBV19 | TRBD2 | CASSVGTRGPDTQYF | TGTGCCAGTAGTGTCGGGACTAGGGGCCCGGATACGCAGTATTTT
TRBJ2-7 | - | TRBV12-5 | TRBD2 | CASGLVPGTSQDEQYF | TGTGCTAGTGGTTTGGTCCCCGGGACTAGCCAAGACGAGCAGTACTTC
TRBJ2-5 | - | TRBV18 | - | CASSPPSGLETQYF | TGTGCCAGCTCACCACCGAGCGGGTTAGAGACCCAGTACTTC
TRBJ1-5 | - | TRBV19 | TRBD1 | CASRTGSAGGQPQHF | TGTGCCAGTAGGACAGGGTCCGCTGGGGGACAGCCCCAGCATTTT
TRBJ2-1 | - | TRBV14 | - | CASSQDLIGSVDEQFF | TGTGCCAGCAGCCAAGATCTCATTGGTAGTGTCGATGAGCAGTTCTTC
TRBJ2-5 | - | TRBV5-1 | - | CASSLVGVGETQYF | TGCGCCAGCAGCTTGGTGGGCGTTGGAGAGACCCAGTACTTC
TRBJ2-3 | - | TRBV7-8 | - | CASRVQVGADTQYF | TGTGCCAGCAGGGTACAGGTAGGCGCAGATACGCAGTATTTT
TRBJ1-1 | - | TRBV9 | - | CASSTGQNTEAFF | TGTGCCAGCAGCACCGGACAGAACACTGAAGCTTTCTTT
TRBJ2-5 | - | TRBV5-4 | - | CASSHTQGFRETQYF | TGTGCCAGCAGCCACACACAGGGATTCAGGGAGACCCAGTACTTC
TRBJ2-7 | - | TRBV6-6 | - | CASSYSNRGHEQYF | TGTGCCAGCAGTTACTCGAATAGGGGCCACGAGCAGTACTTC